This passage covers 7 T cell receptor beta chains from one sample sequenced in a study of technical replicates of blood from a handful of donors. Only in-frame clones appear in the TCRdb table, and some are missing; sequencing was by immunoSEQ multiplex PCR. Of roughly 60,000 clones in the sample, 90% to 95% were seen once. The sequencing input was PBMCs. Receptors originate from a human donor in good health. Some clones in this sample may be carry-over from other donors' samples.

The chain combines TRBV30 with TRBJ1-1; 9 positions agree with TRBD1. Germline CDR1 reads GTSNPN; CDR2 reads SVGIG (reference sequence). This CDR3 contains 13 residues. The ends lost 7 bases at V and 7 bases at J; junction bases unmatched: 10. The chain's CDR3 is CASIPGQGGEAFF. As DNA, the CDR3 is TGTGCCTCAATACCGGGACAGGGAGGTGAAGCTTTCTTT.

The genes are TRBV2 and TRBJ1-1, with TRBD1 matching over 8 bases. Germline loops: CDR1 SNHLY, CDR2 FYNNEI. The CDR3 runs 15 residues. J was trimmed by 1 base and V by 2 bases; bases with no gene match: 3. CDR3 nucleotide sequence: TGTGCCAGCAGTGAATCGGGGACAGGGAACACTGAAGCTTTCTTT. Its translation is CASSESGTGNTEAFF.

The chain carries TRBV12-5 and TRBJ1-1, with D possibly TRBD1 on 6 matching bases. The V and J ends lost 4 bases and 6 bases respectively, with 18 bases between them. CDR3 size: 15 residues. Germline assignment: CDR1 LGHNT and CDR2 FRNRAP. DNA of the CDR3: TGTGCTAGTGGTTCCTCATTGCAGGGGCTGGCTGAAGCTTTCTTT. This translates into CASGSSLQGLAEAFF.

The J gene is TRBJ2-5, the V gene TRBV7-9; tentatively, D is TRBD2 (6 bases). This CDR3 is 14 amino acids long. With 1 base removed from V and 0 bases from J, the gap between germline ends came to 6 bases. CDR1 and CDR2 from the germline V gene are SEHNR and FQNEAQ (reference sequence). CDR3 region: CASSLGDYQETQYF. The DNA for the CDR3 is TGTGCCAGCAGCTTAGGGGACTACCAAGAGACCCAGTACTTC.

This sequence joins TRBV30 and TRBJ2-3, with D unclear. Trimming pared 0 bases from V and 4 bases from J, leaving 14 bases between. Germline V gene data show CDR1 as GTSNPN and CDR2 as SVGIG (reference sequence). The CDR3 consists of 15 residues. Written as DNA, the CDR3 is TGTGCCTGGAGTGTACCAAGAGCCTTAGCAGATACGCAGTATTTT. Translated: CAWSVPRALADTQYF.

The chain couples TRBV5-4 to TRBJ2-3, with 9 bases lining up with TRBD2. V was clipped by 5 bases and J by 5 bases; unmatched bases: 9. Germline lookup yields CDR1 SGHNT and CDR2 YYREEE (reference sequence). The CDR3 runs 15 residues. The CDR3 bases are TGTGCCAGCAGTCTAAGACTAGCGGCGGGAGATACGCAGTATTTT. Protein sequence: CASSLRLAAGDTQYF. The entire variable domain, with the rest obtained from reference TRBV5-4 and TRBJ2-3, is as follows: ETGVTQSPTHLIKTRGQQVTLRCSSQSGHNTVSWYQQALGQGPQFIFQYYREEENGRGNFPPRFSGLQFPNYSSELNVNALELDDSALYLCASSLRLAAGDTQYFGPGTRLTVL.

The CDR3 spells CASTGPQSNQPQHF. The CDR3 nucleotides read TGTGCCAGCACAGGGCCACAAAGCAATCAGCCCCAGCATTTT. The rearrangement uses TRBV2 and TRBJ1-5; a weak D match, TRBD1 (5 bases). Germline V gene sequence: CDR1 SNHLY, CDR2 FYNNEI. The CDR3 length is 14 residues. Trimming cost V 7 bases and J 1 base, with 11 bases left between them.